The 14 T cell receptor beta chains reported below all come from one sample, sequenced in a study of OX40 agonist ivuxolimab in advanced cancers. TCRdb's table, derived via immunoSEQ multiplex PCR, lists solely in-frame clones and lacks some. This table has fewer than 85,000 clones, roughly 92% appearing once. Sequenced here: CD4+ or CD8+ T cells sorted from blood, sampled in a trial of the OX40 agonist ivuxolimab. Receptor source: an adult with an advanced solid tumor such as melanoma, head and neck, liver or kidney cancer.

This chain connects TRBV11-3 to TRBJ2-1, with TRBD1 matching over 7 bases. Germline V gives CDR1 SGHNT, CDR2 YENEEA. The ends lost 2 bases at V and 5 bases at J; junction bases unmatched: 3. The CDR3 loop spans 14 amino acids. As DNA, the CDR3 is TGTGCCAGCAGCTTAAGGGGGCTCGACAATGAGCAGTTCTTC. This sequence encodes CASSLRGLDNEQFF.

This rearrangement joins TRBV28 to TRBJ2-2, with TRBD2 identical over 11 bases. With V trimmed by 4 bases and J by 6 bases, 4 bases remained unmatched. Per the germline V gene, CDR1 is MDHEN and CDR2 is SYDVKM. The CDR3 runs 15 residues. As DNA, the CDR3 is TGTGCCAGCAGTTACCAACTAGCGGGGGCCGGGGAGCTGTTTTTT. It yields the protein CASSYQLAGAGELFF.

The chain employs TRBV6-1 and TRBJ2-3; possibly TRBD1 for D (6 bases). This CDR3 has 14 amino acids. Between the trimmed V and J ends, which lost 6 bases and 3 bases, there was a span of 13 bases. CDR1 and CDR2 from the germline V gene are MNHNS and SASEGT. CDR3 coding DNA: TGTGCCAGCAGCTTGACAGGCATTACAGATACGCAGTATTTT. This codes for CASSLTGITDTQYF.

Here the CDR3 reads CASNLIRGARSISYNEQFF. DNA for the CDR3: TGTGCCAGCAACCTAATAAGGGGGGCCAGGTCGATCTCCTACAATGAGCAGTTCTTC. The chain combines TRBV7-8 with TRBJ2-1; D is possibly TRBD1 or TRBD2 (6 bases each). The CDR3 is 19 amino acids. V was trimmed by 7 bases and J by 0 bases, leaving 25 bases between them. Germline CDR1 SGHVS, CDR2 FQNEAQ. The variable domain in full, completed from reference TRBV7-8 and TRBJ2-1, reads GAGVSQSPRYKVAKRGQDVALRCDPISGHVSLFWYQQALGQGPEFLTYFQNEAQLDKSGLPSDRFFAERPEGSVSTLKIQRTQQEDSAVYLCASNLIRGARSISYNEQFFGPGTRLTVL.

V is TRBV7-6 and J is TRBJ2-2; D call uncertain. The germline V and J ends were trimmed by 5 bases and 5 bases, with 9 bases remaining between them. The CDR3 extends over 13 amino acids. CDR1 is SGHVS and CDR2 is FNYEAQ in the germline V gene. The CDR3 sequence is CASSPLRTGELFF. The CDR3, as DNA: TGTGCCAGCAGCCCTCTAAGAACCGGGGAGCTGTTTTTT.

The chain combines TRBV11-3 with TRBJ2-2, with 14 bases lining up with TRBD2. The CDR3 has 15 residues. The ends lost 4 bases at V and 6 bases at J; junction bases unmatched: 1. Per the germline V gene, CDR1 is SGHNT and CDR2 is YENEEA. CDR3 nucleotides: TGTGCCAGCAGCTGGACTAGCGGGGGGTCCGGGGAGCTGTTTTTT. The encoded protein is CASSWTSGGSGELFF.

The genes are TRBV28 and TRBJ2-7, with 10 bases lining up with TRBD2. The V gene end was trimmed by 4 bases and the J gene end by 5 bases; junction bases not matched to a gene: 11. CDR1 MDHEN and CDR2 SYDVKM come from the germline V gene. The length of the CDR3 is 16 residues. In DNA, the CDR3 is TGTGCCAGCAGTTCGGGGGGGGCTAGCGGGAGCCACGAGCAGTACTTC. Protein product: CASSSGGASGSHEQYF.

The chain joins TRBV7-2 to TRBJ2-5, with D hard to call. The ends were cut back, 1 base at V and 4 bases at J, with 7 bases in the middle. Germline V gene sequence: CDR1 SGHTA, CDR2 FQGNSA. This CDR3 has 13 residues. In nucleotides, the CDR3 is TGTGCCAGCAGCTTAGGTTTCCGAGAGACCCAGTACTTC. It specifies CASSLGFRETQYF.

V is TRBV29-1 and J is TRBJ2-7, with 11 bases fitting TRBD1. Germline V CDR1 and CDR2: SQVTM, ANQGSEA. V trimming: 5 bases; J trimming: 2 bases; junction bases outside the gene matches: 5. The CDR3 totals 14 residues. The CDR3 region has the DNA TGCAGCGTTAATGGACAGGGGGCTCCCTACGAGCAGTACTTC. Its translation: CSVNGQGAPYEQYF.

The V call is TRBV19, the J call TRBJ2-5, with 10 bases fitting TRBD1. V lost 3 bases to trimming and J lost 5 bases; unmatched junction nucleotides: 6. The CDR3 runs to 15 residues. Germline CDR1 reads LNHDA; CDR2 reads SQIVND (reference sequence). The CDR3 sequence: CASSIGDRGRETQYF. The DNA of the CDR3 is TGTGCCAGTAGTATCGGGGACAGGGGTAGGGAGACCCAGTACTTC.

CDR3 protein: CASTDRSTMNTEAFF. The CDR3 DNA reads as TGCGCCAGCACGGACAGGAGCACCATGAACACTGAAGCTTTCTTT. V and J are TRBV5-1 and TRBJ1-1, with 7 bases matching TRBD1. Germline lookup yields CDR1 SGHRS and CDR2 YFSETQ. V lost 6 bases and J lost 0; bases outside the gene matches: 8. The CDR3 runs 15 residues.

The chain couples TRBV28 to TRBJ2-5, with 10 bases aligning to TRBD1. The CDR3 runs 15 residues. V shed 3 bases, J shed 5 bases, and the junction held 6 bases outside the gene matches. Germline V gene data show CDR1 as MDHEN and CDR2 as SYDVKM. The chain's CDR3 is CASSFRTGGLETQYF. DNA of the CDR3: TGTGCCAGCAGTTTCAGGACAGGGGGGTTGGAGACCCAGTACTTC.

This clone was recorded only once. The chain's CDR3 is CASSLAGIVHEQYF. The CDR3 bases are TGTGCCAGCAGCTTAGCGGGTATCGTCCACGAGCAGTACTTC. The chain carries TRBV11-3 and TRBJ2-7; D not resolved. Per germline, CDR1 SGHNT and CDR2 YENEEA. V lost 1 base and J 5 bases, leaving 12 bases between the germline ends. This CDR3 is built from 14 residues.

The chain's CDR3 is CASSIYKDTEAFF. CDR3 coding DNA: TGTGCCAGTAGTATATATAAAGACACTGAAGCTTTCTTT. The chain recombines TRBV19 with TRBJ1-1; D remains ambiguous. Germline V lookup: CDR1 LNHDA, CDR2 SQIVND (reference sequence). V shed 2 bases and J shed 3 bases, with 7 bases lying between them. This CDR3 has 13 amino acids.